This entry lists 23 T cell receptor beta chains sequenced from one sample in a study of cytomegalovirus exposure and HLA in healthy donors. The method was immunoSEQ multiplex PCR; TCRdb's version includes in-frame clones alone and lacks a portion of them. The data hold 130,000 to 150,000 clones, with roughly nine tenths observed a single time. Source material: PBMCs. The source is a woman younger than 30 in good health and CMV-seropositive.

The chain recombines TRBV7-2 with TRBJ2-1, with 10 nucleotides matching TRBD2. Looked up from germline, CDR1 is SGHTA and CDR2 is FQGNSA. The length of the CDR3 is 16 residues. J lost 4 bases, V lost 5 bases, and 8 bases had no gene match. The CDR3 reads CASSPASGSRYNEQFF. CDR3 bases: TGTGCCAGCAGCCCCGCTAGCGGGAGTCGGTACAATGAGCAGTTCTTC.

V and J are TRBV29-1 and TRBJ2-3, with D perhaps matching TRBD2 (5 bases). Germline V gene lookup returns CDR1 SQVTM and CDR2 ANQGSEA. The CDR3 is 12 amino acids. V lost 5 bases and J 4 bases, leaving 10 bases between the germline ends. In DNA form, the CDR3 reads TGCAGCGTTTTGTTACTAGCAGATACGCAGTATTTT. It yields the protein CSVLLLADTQYF.

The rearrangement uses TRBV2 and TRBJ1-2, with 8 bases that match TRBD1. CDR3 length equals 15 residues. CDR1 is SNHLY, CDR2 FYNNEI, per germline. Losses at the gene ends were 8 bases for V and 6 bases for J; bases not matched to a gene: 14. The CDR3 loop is CASPRDRGDYHGYTF. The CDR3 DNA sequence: TGTGCCAGCCCCCGTGACAGGGGCGATTATCATGGCTACACCTTC.

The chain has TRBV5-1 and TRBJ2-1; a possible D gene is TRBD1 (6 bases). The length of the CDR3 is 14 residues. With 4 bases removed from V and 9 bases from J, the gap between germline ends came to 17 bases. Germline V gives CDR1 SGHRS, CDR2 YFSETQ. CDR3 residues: CASSPGPTGIEQFF. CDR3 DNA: TGCGCCAGCAGCCCGGGCCCCACAGGGATTGAGCAGTTCTTC. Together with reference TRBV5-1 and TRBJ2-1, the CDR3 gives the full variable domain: KAGVTQTPRYLIKTRGQQVTLSCSPISGHRSVSWYQQTPGQGLQFLFEYFSETQRNKGNFPGRFSGRQFSNSRSEMNVSTLELGDSALYLCASSPGPTGIEQFFGPGTRLTVL.

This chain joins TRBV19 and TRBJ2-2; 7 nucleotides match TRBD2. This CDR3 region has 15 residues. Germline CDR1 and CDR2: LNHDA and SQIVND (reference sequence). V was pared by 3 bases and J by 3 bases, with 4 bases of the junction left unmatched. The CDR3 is CASSIFLADTGELFF. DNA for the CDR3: TGTGCCAGTAGTATTTTTCTAGCGGACACCGGGGAGCTGTTTTTT.

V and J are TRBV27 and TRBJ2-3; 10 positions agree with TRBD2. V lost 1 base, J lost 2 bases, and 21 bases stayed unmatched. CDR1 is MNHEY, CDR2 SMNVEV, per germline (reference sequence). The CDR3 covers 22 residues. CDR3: CASSLYYPGLAESKFYTDTQYF. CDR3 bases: TGTGCCAGCAGTTTATACTATCCTGGACTAGCGGAAAGTAAATTTTACACAGATACGCAGTATTTT.

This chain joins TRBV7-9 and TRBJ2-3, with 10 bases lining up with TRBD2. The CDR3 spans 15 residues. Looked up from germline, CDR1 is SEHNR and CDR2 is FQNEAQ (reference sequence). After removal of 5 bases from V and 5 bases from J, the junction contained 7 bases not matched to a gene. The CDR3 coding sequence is TGTGCCAGCAGCCTACTAGCGGGGTTTATAGATACGCAGTATTTT. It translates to CASSLLAGFIDTQYF.

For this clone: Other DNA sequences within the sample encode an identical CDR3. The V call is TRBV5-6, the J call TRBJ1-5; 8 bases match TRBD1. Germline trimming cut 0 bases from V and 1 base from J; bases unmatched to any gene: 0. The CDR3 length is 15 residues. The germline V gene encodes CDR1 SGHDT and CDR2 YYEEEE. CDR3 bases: TGTGCCAGCAGCTTGGGGACAGGGAGCAATCAGCCCCAGCATTTT. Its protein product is CASSLGTGSNQPQHF. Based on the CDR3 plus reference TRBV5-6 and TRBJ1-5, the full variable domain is DAGVTQSPTHLIKTRGQQVTLRCSPKSGHDTVSWYQQALGQGPQFIFQYYEEEERQRGNFPDRFSGHQFPNYSSELNVNALLLGDSALYLCASSLGTGSNQPQHFGDGTRLSIL.

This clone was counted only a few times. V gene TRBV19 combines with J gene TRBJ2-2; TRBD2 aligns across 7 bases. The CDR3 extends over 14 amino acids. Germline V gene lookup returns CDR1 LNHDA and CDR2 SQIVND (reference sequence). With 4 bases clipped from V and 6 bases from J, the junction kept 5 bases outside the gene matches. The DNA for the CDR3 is TGTGCCAGTAGTAGCGGGAGTATAGCCGGGGAGCTGTTTTTT. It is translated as CASSSGSIAGELFF.

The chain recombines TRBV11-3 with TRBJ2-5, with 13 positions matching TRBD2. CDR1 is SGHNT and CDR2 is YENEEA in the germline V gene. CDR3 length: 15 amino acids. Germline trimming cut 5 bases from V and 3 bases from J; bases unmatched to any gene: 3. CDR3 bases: TGTGCCAGCAGCCGCGGACTAGCGGGAGAAGAGACCCAGTACTTC. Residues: CASSRGLAGEETQYF.

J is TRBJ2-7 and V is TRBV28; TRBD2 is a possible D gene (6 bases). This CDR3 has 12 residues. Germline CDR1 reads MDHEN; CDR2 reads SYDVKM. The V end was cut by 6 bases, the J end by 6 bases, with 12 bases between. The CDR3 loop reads CASRDSEGEQYF. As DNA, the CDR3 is TGTGCCAGCAGGGATTCGGAGGGCGAGCAGTACTTC.

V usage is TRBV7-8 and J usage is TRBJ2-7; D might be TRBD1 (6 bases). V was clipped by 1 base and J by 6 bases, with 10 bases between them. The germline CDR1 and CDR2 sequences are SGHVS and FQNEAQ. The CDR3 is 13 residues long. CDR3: CASSLVQGFEQYF. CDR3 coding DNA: TGTGCCAGCAGCTTAGTCCAGGGGTTCGAGCAGTACTTC.

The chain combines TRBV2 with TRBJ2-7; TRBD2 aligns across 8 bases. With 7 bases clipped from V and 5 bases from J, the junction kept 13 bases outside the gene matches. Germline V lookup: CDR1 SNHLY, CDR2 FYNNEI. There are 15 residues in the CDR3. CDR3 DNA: TGTGCCAGCACCGACCCAGGGACTAGTGCAGACGAGCAGTACTTC. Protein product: CASTDPGTSADEQYF.

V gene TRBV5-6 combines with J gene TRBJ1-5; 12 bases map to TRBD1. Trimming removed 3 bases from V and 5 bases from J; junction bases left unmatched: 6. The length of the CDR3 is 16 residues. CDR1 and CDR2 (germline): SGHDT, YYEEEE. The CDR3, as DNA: TGTGCCAGCAGCTCGGGGGACAGGGGGCTCGATCAGCCCCAGCATTTT. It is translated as CASSSGDRGLDQPQHF.

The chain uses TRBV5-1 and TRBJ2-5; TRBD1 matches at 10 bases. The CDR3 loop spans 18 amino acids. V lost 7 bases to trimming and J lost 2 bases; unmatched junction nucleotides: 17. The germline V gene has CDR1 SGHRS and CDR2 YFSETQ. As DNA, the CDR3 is TGCGCCAGCTCCTTACCCTCCTCCGGGACAGGGGTACAAGAGACCCAGTACTTC. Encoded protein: CASSLPSSGTGVQETQYF.

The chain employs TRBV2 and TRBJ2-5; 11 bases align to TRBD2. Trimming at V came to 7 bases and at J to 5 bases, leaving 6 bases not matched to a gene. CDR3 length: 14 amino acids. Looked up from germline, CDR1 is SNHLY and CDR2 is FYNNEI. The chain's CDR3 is CASNYLAGGETQYF. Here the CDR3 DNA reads TGTGCCAGCAATTACTTAGCGGGAGGGGAGACCCAGTACTTC. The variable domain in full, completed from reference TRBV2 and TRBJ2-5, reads EPEVTQTPSHQVTQMGQEVILRCVPISNHLYFYWYRQILGQKVEFLVSFYNNEISEKSEIFDDQFSVERPDGSNFTLKIRSTKLEDSAMYFCASNYLAGGETQYFGPGTRLLVL.

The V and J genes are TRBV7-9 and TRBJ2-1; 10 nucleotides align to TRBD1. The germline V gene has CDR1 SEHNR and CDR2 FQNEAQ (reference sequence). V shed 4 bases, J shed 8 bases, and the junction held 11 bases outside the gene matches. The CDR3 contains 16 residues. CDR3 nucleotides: TGTGCCAGCAGCTCCGATGGACAGGGGGAGGTGGATGAGCAGTTCTTC. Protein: CASSSDGQGEVDEQFF.

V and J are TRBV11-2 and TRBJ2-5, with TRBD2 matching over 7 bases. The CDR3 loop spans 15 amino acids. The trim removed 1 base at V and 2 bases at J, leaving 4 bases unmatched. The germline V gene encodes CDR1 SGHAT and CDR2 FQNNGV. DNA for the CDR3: TGTGCCAGCAGCTTAGCCGGGGGGAAACAAGAGACCCAGTACTTC. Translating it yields CASSLAGGKQETQYF.

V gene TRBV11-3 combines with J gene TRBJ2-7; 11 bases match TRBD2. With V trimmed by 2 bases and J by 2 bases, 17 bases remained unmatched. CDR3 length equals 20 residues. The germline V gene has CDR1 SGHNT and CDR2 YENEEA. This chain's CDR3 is CASSLQIPQTSGIGTYEQYF. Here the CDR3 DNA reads TGTGCCAGCAGCTTACAAATACCCCAGACTAGCGGGATTGGAACCTACGAGCAGTACTTC. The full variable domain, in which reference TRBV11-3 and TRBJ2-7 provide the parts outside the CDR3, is EAGVVQSPRYKIIEKKQPVAFWCNPISGHNTLYWYLQNLGQGPELLIRYENEEAVDDSQLPKDRFSAERLKGVDSTLKIQPAELGDSAVYLCASSLQIPQTSGIGTYEQYFGPGTRLTVT.

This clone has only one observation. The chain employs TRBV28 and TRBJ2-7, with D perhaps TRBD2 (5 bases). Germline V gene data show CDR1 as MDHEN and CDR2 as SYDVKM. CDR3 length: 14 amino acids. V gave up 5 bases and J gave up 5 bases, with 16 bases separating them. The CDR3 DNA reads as TGTGCCAGCAGTATATTGTCGGGGTTCAACGAGCAGTACTTC. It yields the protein CASSILSGFNEQYF.

CDR3 DNA: TGTGCCAGCAGGAAAGACAGGACCCTTTACAATGAGCAGTTCTTC. Amino acids: CASRKDRTLYNEQFF. The rearrangement uses TRBV6-1 and TRBJ2-1, with D perhaps TRBD1 (6 bases). Per the germline V gene, CDR1 is MNHNS and CDR2 is SASEGT. The V and J ends lost 6 bases and 4 bases respectively, with 16 bases between them. CDR3 size: 15 residues.

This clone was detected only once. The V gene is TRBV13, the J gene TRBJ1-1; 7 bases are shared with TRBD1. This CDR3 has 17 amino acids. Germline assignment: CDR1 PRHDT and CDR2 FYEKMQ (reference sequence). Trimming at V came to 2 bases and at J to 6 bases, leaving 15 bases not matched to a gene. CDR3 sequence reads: CASSLSGGRDRGSEAFF. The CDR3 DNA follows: TGTGCCAGCAGCTTATCCGGTGGGCGGGACAGAGGGTCTGAAGCTTTCTTT.

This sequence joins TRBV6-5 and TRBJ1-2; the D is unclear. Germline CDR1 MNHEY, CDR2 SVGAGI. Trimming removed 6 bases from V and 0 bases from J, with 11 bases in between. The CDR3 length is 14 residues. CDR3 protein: CASRKTGANYGYTF. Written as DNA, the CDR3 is TGTGCCAGCAGAAAGACGGGAGCTAACTATGGCTACACCTTC.